This is a list of T cell receptor beta chains from one sample in a study of T cell repertoires in aging, cancer and after chemotherapy. TCRdb re-called the multiplex PCR reads with MiXCR, one entry per CDR3 protein. The sample contains over 3,000 distinct CDR3 sequences, about 42% of which appear only once. The sequenced sample was blood. The receptors originated from a human donor with a solid tumor. Both conserved end residues are part of each CDR3. The D gene is left open where the match is weak. For some rows the clone size is stated as once, few or many, or as a class when expanded; others skip it.

v_gene: TRBV7-9; d_gene: -; abundance: -; j_gene: TRBJ2-7; CDR3aa: CASSLGGTESYEQYF; CDR3nt: TGTGCCAGCAGCTTAGGGGGGACGGAGTCCTACGAGCAGTACTTC
v_gene: TRBV29-1; d_gene: -; abundance: large; j_gene: TRBJ2-1; CDR3aa: CSVHAQQRNEQFF; CDR3nt: TGCAGCGTTCATGCACAGCAAAGGAATGAGCAGTTCTTC
v_gene: TRBV6-6; d_gene: -; abundance: few; j_gene: TRBJ2-1; CDR3aa: CASSRPTLTGLNEQFF; CDR3nt: TGTGCCAGCAGCAGACCAACCCTAACAGGGCTCAATGAGCAGTTCTTC
v_gene: TRBV5-4; d_gene: -; abundance: -; j_gene: TRBJ1-2; CDR3aa: CASSMTQGIGYTF; CDR3nt: TGTGCCAGCAGCATGACACAGGGAATTGGCTACACCTTC
v_gene: TRBV6-1; d_gene: -; abundance: -; j_gene: TRBJ1-6; CDR3aa: CASGGDNSPLHF; CDR3nt: TGTGCCAGTGGGGGGGATAATTCACCCCTCCACTTT
v_gene: TRBV5-4; d_gene: TRBD1; abundance: -; j_gene: TRBJ2-2; CDR3aa: CASSQEGAAGELFF; CDR3nt: TGTGCCAGCAGCCAAGAGGGGGCGGCCGGGGAGCTGTTTTTT
v_gene: TRBV27; d_gene: -; abundance: -; j_gene: TRBJ1-3; CDR3aa: CASSFASGAGNTIYF; CDR3nt: TGTGCCAGCAGTTTTGCATCGGGGGCTGGAAACACCATATATTTT
v_gene: TRBV10-3; d_gene: -; abundance: few; j_gene: TRBJ2-3; CDR3aa: CAISGGPLTDTQYF; CDR3nt: TGTGCCATCAGTGGGGGGCCGCTCACAGATACGCAGTATTTT
v_gene: TRBV19; d_gene: TRBD1; abundance: few; j_gene: TRBJ1-1; CDR3aa: CASSIRGRDTEAFF; CDR3nt: TGTGCCAGTAGTATAAGGGGGCGGGACACTGAAGCTTTCTTT
v_gene: TRBV11-2; d_gene: TRBD1; abundance: -; j_gene: TRBJ2-1; CDR3aa: CASSSGTGPYNEQFF; CDR3nt: TGTGCCAGCAGCTCCGGGACAGGGCCTTACAATGAGCAGTTCTTC
v_gene: TRBV29-1; d_gene: -; abundance: once; j_gene: TRBJ1-4; CDR3aa: CSVVEASNEKLFF; CDR3nt: TGCAGCGTTGTAGAAGCAAGTAATGAAAAACTGTTTTTT
v_gene: TRBV12-3/TRBV12-4; d_gene: TRBD1; abundance: -; j_gene: TRBJ2-1; CDR3aa: CASSRKEDRGRQFF; CDR3nt: TGTGCCAGCAGCCGCAAGGAAGACAGGGGGCGACAGTTCTTC
v_gene: TRBV11-1; d_gene: TRBD1; abundance: few; j_gene: TRBJ1-2; CDR3aa: CASRPPQGDGYGYTF; CDR3nt: TGTGCCAGCAGGCCCCCCCAGGGGGATGGATATGGCTACACCTTC
v_gene: TRBV29-1; d_gene: -; abundance: large; j_gene: TRBJ1-2; CDR3aa: CSVGSDYGYTF; CDR3nt: TGCAGCGTTGGAAGCGACTATGGCTACACCTTC
v_gene: TRBV7-2; d_gene: TRBD2; abundance: -; j_gene: TRBJ2-1; CDR3aa: CASSFGLAGSSSYNEQFF; CDR3nt: TGTGCCAGCAGCTTCGGACTAGCGGGATCGAGCTCCTACAATGAGCAGTTCTTC
v_gene: TRBV27; d_gene: -; abundance: -; j_gene: TRBJ2-7; CDR3aa: CASSPSIGPYEQYF; CDR3nt: TGTGCCAGCAGTCCTTCGATCGGGCCCTACGAGCAGTACTTC
v_gene: TRBV29-1; d_gene: -; abundance: -; j_gene: TRBJ1-1; CDR3aa: CSVTGDFAYTEAFF; CDR3nt: TGCAGCGTGACGGGGGACTTCGCCTACACTGAAGCTTTCTTT
v_gene: TRBV6-2/TRBV6-3; d_gene: -; abundance: -; j_gene: TRBJ1-5; CDR3aa: CASRGSNQPQHF; CDR3nt: TGTGCCAGCCGGGGTAGCAATCAGCCCCAGCATTTT
v_gene: TRBV6-5; d_gene: -; abundance: -; j_gene: TRBJ1-5; CDR3aa: CASSPRFSSGNQPQHF; CDR3nt: TGTGCCAGCAGTCCCCGATTTTCTAGTGGCAATCAGCCCCAGCATTTT
v_gene: TRBV28; d_gene: TRBD1; abundance: -; j_gene: TRBJ1-5; CDR3aa: CASSSDRVQPQHF; CDR3nt: TGTGCCAGCAGCTCTGACAGGGTTCAGCCCCAGCATTTT
v_gene: TRBV10-3; d_gene: -; abundance: -; j_gene: TRBJ2-5; CDR3aa: CAIREQETQYF; CDR3nt: TGTGCCATCAGGGAACAAGAGACCCAGTACTTC
v_gene: TRBV20-1; d_gene: TRBD2; abundance: -; j_gene: TRBJ2-1; CDR3aa: CSAGGSGGLYNEQFF; CDR3nt: TGCAGTGCCGGCGGGTCGGGAGGGCTCTACAATGAGCAGTTCTTC
v_gene: TRBV27; d_gene: -; abundance: -; j_gene: TRBJ1-3; CDR3aa: CASRAGGRNTIYF; CDR3nt: TGTGCCAGCCGTGCGGGGGGTAGAAACACCATATATTTT
v_gene: TRBV20-1; d_gene: -; abundance: few; j_gene: TRBJ1-5; CDR3aa: CSASQGRTNQPQHF; CDR3nt: TGCAGTGCTAGCCAGGGAAGGACGAATCAGCCCCAGCATTTT
v_gene: TRBV28; d_gene: -; abundance: -; j_gene: TRBJ1-5; CDR3aa: CASNRDPDYQPQHF; CDR3nt: TGTGCCAGCAACCGGGACCCCGATTATCAGCCCCAGCATTTT
v_gene: TRBV20-1; d_gene: -; abundance: few; j_gene: TRBJ1-5; CDR3aa: CSASDRPYSNQPQHF; CDR3nt: TGCAGTGCCAGCGACAGGCCTTATAGCAATCAGCCCCAGCATTTT
v_gene: TRBV5-1; d_gene: -; abundance: -; j_gene: TRBJ1-2; CDR3aa: CASSLQGNYSYTF; CDR3nt: TGCGCCAGCAGCTTACAGGGTAACTATAGCTACACCTTC
v_gene: TRBV29-1; d_gene: -; abundance: large; j_gene: TRBJ2-1; CDR3aa: CSVDTSGGGEQFF; CDR3nt: TGCAGCGTTGATACCAGCGGTGGAGGTGAGCAGTTCTTC
v_gene: TRBV5-6; d_gene: TRBD1; abundance: few; j_gene: TRBJ1-2; CDR3aa: CASSPAPSTGGYDGYTF; CDR3nt: TGTGCCAGCAGCCCGGCCCCCTCGACAGGGGGCTACGATGGCTACACCTTC
v_gene: TRBV23-1; d_gene: -; abundance: -; j_gene: TRBJ2-7; CDR3aa: CASRLAVTYEQYF; CDR3nt: TGCGCCAGCCGCCTAGCTGTCACCTACGAGCAGTACTTC
v_gene: TRBV30; d_gene: TRBD1; abundance: medium-sized; j_gene: TRBJ1-2; CDR3aa: CAWSGTGGGGYTF; CDR3nt: TGTGCCTGGAGTGGGACAGGGGGCGGAGGCTACACCTTC
v_gene: TRBV20-1; d_gene: TRBD1; abundance: -; j_gene: TRBJ1-2; CDR3aa: CSARDAGTGEGGYTF; CDR3nt: TGCAGTGCTAGAGATGCCGGGACAGGTGAAGGAGGCTACACCTTC
v_gene: TRBV6-2/TRBV6-3; d_gene: -; abundance: -; j_gene: TRBJ1-5; CDR3aa: CASSRGGSWEPQHF; CDR3nt: TGTGCCAGCAGCCGCGGGGGTTCGTGGGAGCCCCAGCATTTT
v_gene: TRBV27; d_gene: -; abundance: once; j_gene: TRBJ2-7; CDR3aa: CASSLVTGSPEQYF; CDR3nt: TGTGCCAGCAGTTTAGTAACAGGGTCACCCGAGCAGTACTTC
v_gene: TRBV6-2/TRBV6-3; d_gene: -; abundance: once; j_gene: TRBJ1-5; CDR3aa: CASSYMGQSNQPQHF; CDR3nt: TGTGCCAGCAGTTATATGGGGCAGAGCAATCAGCCCCAGCATTTT
v_gene: TRBV30; d_gene: -; abundance: -; j_gene: TRBJ2-7; CDR3aa: CAWRRGTYEQYF; CDR3nt: TGTGCCTGGAGGCGGGGAACCTACGAGCAGTACTTC
v_gene: TRBV7-9; d_gene: -; abundance: few; j_gene: TRBJ1-1; CDR3aa: CASSGGYGTEAFF; CDR3nt: TGTGCCAGCAGCGGGGGCTACGGCACTGAAGCTTTCTTT
v_gene: TRBV20-1; d_gene: TRBD2; abundance: -; j_gene: TRBJ2-7; CDR3aa: CSALGGLAGTYEQYF; CDR3nt: TGCAGTGCCCTTGGAGGACTAGCGGGTACCTACGAGCAGTACTTC
v_gene: TRBV5-1; d_gene: TRBD1; abundance: -; j_gene: TRBJ2-3; CDR3aa: CGSATGGGTDTQYF; CDR3nt: TGCGGCAGCGCCACAGGGGGCGGCACAGATACGCAGTATTTT
v_gene: TRBV6-1; d_gene: TRBD1; abundance: -; j_gene: TRBJ1-3; CDR3aa: CASSEWGQGISGNTIYF; CDR3nt: TGTGCCAGCAGTGAGTGGGGACAGGGGATCTCTGGAAACACCATATATTTT